This TCR beta chain originates from a study of early T cells in non-severe SARS-CoV-2 infection. Findings and caveats of the study: Missing private and CD4 specificities, VDJdb matching favored anti-spike CD8 responses.

Turning to this clonotype: Its antigen is currently unknown.

Individual cDNA molecules were tagged with unique molecular identifiers. In TCRdb, the 5' RACE reads were re-called with MiXCR into one record per CDR3 protein. The sample yields tens of thousands of distinct CDR3 sequences, less than 9.5% seen once. The sample consisted of whole blood. The clonotype was recovered from an adult who was a healthcare worker with PCR-confirmed SARS-CoV-2 infection or an uninfected control (not recorded which).

CDR3 in amino acids: CASSLFGTSEYEQYF. CDR3 nucleotide sequence: TGTGCCAGCAGTTTATTTGGGACTAGCGAGTACGAGCAGTACTTC. This chain joins TRBV6-5 and TRBJ2-7; 10 nucleotides align to TRBD2. Trimming took 4 bases from V and 4 from J; bases not matched to a gene: 7. The CDR3 length is 15 residues. Germline V CDR1 and CDR2: MNHEY, SVGAGI.